This T cell receptor beta chain was sequenced in a study of CD8+CD57+ T cells in acquired aplastic anemia. For the study at large: The average for DNA from sorted CD4+ and CD8+ cells was about 3.3 ug.

The template for TCR beta VDJ and CDR3 sequence profiling was genomic DNA. Each CDR3 protein gets one entry after TCRdb re-called the reads with MiXCR. Found here are hundreds of thousands of distinct CDR3 sequences, 50% to 65% of them singletons; the top ten hold roughly 1.3%. Sequencing involved patients with CD8+CD57+ cell expansion previously shown by flow cytometry. Receipt of therapy had not occurred in any patient by the time of blood sampling. V was pared by 2 bases and J by 8 bases, with 12 bases between. This CDR3 has 14 amino acids. Germline values: CDR1 SEHNR, CDR2 FQNEAQ (reference sequence). The study, taken as a whole, reports: Between patients and controls, about 31 CD8+ CDR3 sequences were found in common. Controls and patients did not differ significantly in CD8+ Simpson's diversity.

Concerning this clonotype itself: Its antigen is undetermined.

Sequencing was done on a sample of sorted CD4+, CD8+, or CD8+CD57+ T cells (not recorded which) from PBMCs. The V and J genes are TRBV7-9 and TRBJ2-2, with D uncertain. The receptor's source is a human donor with aplastic anemia. CDR3 in amino acids: CASSLTARRGELFF. DNA of the CDR3: TGTGCCAGCAGCTTAACCGCCAGAAGAGGGGAGCTGTTTTTT. The whole variable domain, remainder taken from reference TRBV7-9 and TRBJ2-2, is DTGVSQNPRHKITKRGQNVTFRCDPISEHNRLYWYRQTLGQGPEFLTYFQNEAQLEKSRLLSDRFSAERPKGSFSTLEIQRTEQGDSAMYLCASSLTARRGELFFGEGSRLTVL.